This T cell receptor (beta chain) emerged from a study of blood T cell repertoires in COVID-19 (dated by TCRdb to 2018 to 2021). General notes on the study: The collaborator samples originated in the United States, Italy and Spain and spanned the acute and convalescent phases of COVID-19. Deeply sampled blood TCRbeta repertoires from subjects exposed to, actively infected with, or recovered from COVID-19 were included in the dataset. Nearly every sample came with metadata listing a de-identified subject ID, COVID-19 status, age in years and sex. The repertoires were made available in a free public database intended to serve as a resource for research on the immune response to SARS-CoV-2. The prospective study material was composed of cDNA or gDNA derived from T cells, B-cell-depleted T cells, or PBMCs. Samples came from the ongoing ImmuneRACE study (first 160 participants) plus 1,254 subjects from 6 global collaborators. Where available, HLA class I and class II types were obtained from metadata supplied by the sample provider rather than from assay-based typing.

In Seattle, one collaborating source enrolled patients while the infection was active and tracked those patients longitudinally over the course of disease. Collaborating institutions collected whole blood in K2EDTA tubes following their own protocols. For TCRbeta analysis, collaborators shipped samples in one of three forms: frozen whole blood, isolated PBMCs, or DNA extracted from either of those sample types. The research as a whole found: The amount of clinical and demographic metadata varied by source and participant and was provided uncurated.

The immunoSEQ Assay, a bias-controlled multiplex PCR, was used to amplify TCRbeta CDR3 regions from genomic DNA. On the authors' methods: Nucleated cell counts per sample were estimated from amplification of reference gene primers within the assay. To quantify the absolute abundance of each unique TCRbeta CDR3 rearrangement, sequence reads were collapsed and filtered. For each sample, productive Simpson clonality was calculated as the square root of Simpson's diversity index across productive rearrangements. TCRdb stores this immuneACCESS table with in-frame sequences only. Part of the clones is absent; in the studies checked, under half of the shortfall reflects unresolved V genes, and no reason is known for the rest. The D gene and trimming were derived from the DNA, and the V and J assignments and clone size from that table. Present in this sample are over 200,000 clones, approximately 86% of which were seen just once. The top ten clonotypes cover roughly 1.2% of the sample.

As concerns this clone: Its antigen specificity is not known. No clone much larger than this one lies a single base away; base qualities are absent.

The V and J ends are trimmed by 7 bases and 2 bases, leaving 21 bases between them. Sequences SGHDT (CDR1) and YYEEEE (CDR2) are obtained from the germline V gene. Spanning cysteine to phenylalanine, the CDR3 consists of 16 amino acids. The sequence is cut down to CDR3 DNA, 48 bases in frame from base 1. This TCR was sampled from a woman aged 25 to 39 with COVID-19, enrolled during active disease. The sample consisted of peripheral blood. The sequence is built from TRBV5-6 and TRBJ1-2; no D gene is confidently identified. The CDR3 region reads CASLLEDGRGNYGYTF. The bases read TGTGCCAGCCTACTTGAGGACGGGCGGGGAAACTATGGCTACACCTTC.